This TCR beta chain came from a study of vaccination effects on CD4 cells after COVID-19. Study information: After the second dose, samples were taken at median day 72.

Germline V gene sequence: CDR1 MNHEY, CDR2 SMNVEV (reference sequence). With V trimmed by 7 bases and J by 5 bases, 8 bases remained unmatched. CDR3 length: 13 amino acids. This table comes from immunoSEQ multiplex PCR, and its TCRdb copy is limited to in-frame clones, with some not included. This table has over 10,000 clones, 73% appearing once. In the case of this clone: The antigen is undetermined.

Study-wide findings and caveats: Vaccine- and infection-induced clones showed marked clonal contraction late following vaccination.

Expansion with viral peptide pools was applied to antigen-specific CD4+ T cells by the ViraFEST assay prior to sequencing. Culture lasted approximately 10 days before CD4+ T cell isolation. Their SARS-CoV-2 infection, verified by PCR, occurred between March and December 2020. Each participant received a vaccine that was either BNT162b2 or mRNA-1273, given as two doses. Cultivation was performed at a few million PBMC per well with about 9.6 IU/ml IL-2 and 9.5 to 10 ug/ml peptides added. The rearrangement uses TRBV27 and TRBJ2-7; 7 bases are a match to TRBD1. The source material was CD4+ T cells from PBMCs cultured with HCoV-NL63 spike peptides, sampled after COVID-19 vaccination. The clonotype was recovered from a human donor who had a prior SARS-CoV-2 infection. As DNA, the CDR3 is TGTGCCAGCAAAAGGACAGGTCACGACGAGCAGTACTTC. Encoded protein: CASKRTGHDEQYF.